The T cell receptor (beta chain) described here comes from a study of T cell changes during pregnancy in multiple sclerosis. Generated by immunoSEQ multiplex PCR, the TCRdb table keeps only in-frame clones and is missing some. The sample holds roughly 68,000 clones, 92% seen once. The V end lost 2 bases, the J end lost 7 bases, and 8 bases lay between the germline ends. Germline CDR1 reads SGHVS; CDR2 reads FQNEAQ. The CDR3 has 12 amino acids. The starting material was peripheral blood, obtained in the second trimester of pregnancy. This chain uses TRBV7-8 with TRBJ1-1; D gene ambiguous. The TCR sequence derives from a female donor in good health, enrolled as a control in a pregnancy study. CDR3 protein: CASSLRRDEAFF. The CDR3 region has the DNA TGTGCCAGCAGCTTACGCCGGGATGAAGCTTTCTTT.